The 9 T cell receptor beta chains below were found in one sample sequenced in a study of shared clonotypes between healthy human individuals. Naive CD8 populations comprised CD45RO-negative cells positively selected for CCR7, excluding terminally differentiated effector memory CD45RA+ cells. Generated by immunoSEQ multiplex PCR, the TCRdb table keeps only in-frame clones and is missing some. The table lists about 2 million clones, about 95% of them singletons. Sequencing was performed on naive CD8+ T cells sorted from blood. The origin of the receptors is a man aged 18 to 35 in good health.

Notes on this clone: The sample holds other DNA sequences that translate to the same CDR3. This chain connects TRBV19 to TRBJ2-3; D is possibly TRBD2 (5 bases). CDR1 is LNHDA and CDR2 is SQIVND in the germline V gene (reference sequence). The CDR3 is made up of 15 amino acids. V was clipped by 1 base and J by 1 base, with 9 bases between them. CDR3 nucleotides: TGTGCCAGTAGTATAGGTGCCGGGGGCACAGATACGCAGTATTTT. Its translation: CASSIGAGGTDTQYF.

The chain has TRBV9 and TRBJ2-2; D may be TRBD1 or TRBD2 (6 bases each). The germline V gene encodes CDR1 SGDLS and CDR2 YYNGEE. Trimming left V 4 bases short and J 4 bases short, with 14 bases between. This CDR3 has 15 amino acids. CDR3: CASSLGGSTTGELFF. The CDR3 DNA is TGTGCCAGCAGCCTAGGGGGGAGTACCACCGGGGAGCTGTTTTTT.

This chain uses TRBV7-2 with TRBJ2-5; D perhaps matches TRBD2 (5 bases). The CDR3 runs 15 residues. CDR1 is SGHTA, CDR2 FQGNSA, per germline. V was cut by 5 bases and J by 4 bases, with 17 bases left in between. CDR3 bases: TGTGCCAGCAGCGCCCCCGAGGGCCTAGGAGAGACCCAGTACTTC. It specifies CASSAPEGLGETQYF.

In nucleotides, the CDR3 is TGCAGCGTTGAAGGGGCAACTCCGTCCGATACGCAGTATTTT. It is translated as CSVEGATPSDTQYF. This chain uses TRBV29-1 with TRBJ2-3; no reliable D call. The ends were cut back, 1 base at V and 6 bases at J, with 14 bases in the middle. CDR1 is SQVTM and CDR2 is ANQGSEA in the germline V gene. The CDR3 totals 14 residues.

As concerns this clone: This sample includes further DNA sequences coding for the same CDR3. The V gene is TRBV19, the J gene TRBJ2-7, with D hard to call. V shed 3 bases and J shed 4 bases, with 10 bases lying between them. The germline V gene has CDR1 LNHDA and CDR2 SQIVND (reference sequence). The CDR3 is made up of 13 amino acids. CDR3 nucleotides: TGTGCCAGTAGTATCAGCCCCGTATACGAGCAGTACTTC. Amino acids: CASSISPVYEQYF.

The chain links TRBV4-3 to TRBJ2-7; TRBD2 matches 9 bases. The CDR3 has 17 amino acids. Losses at the gene ends were 0 bases for V and 1 base for J; bases not matched to a gene: 7. Germline loops: CDR1 LGHNA, CDR2 YSLEER. CDR3 in DNA: TGCGCCAGCAGCCAAGATGGTAGCGGGAGCGAATCCTACGAGCAGTACTTC. Its protein is CASSQDGSGSESYEQYF.

The chain couples TRBV10-3 to TRBJ2-3, with 14 bases matching TRBD2. CDR1 and CDR2 (germline): ENHRY, SYGVKD. CDR3 size: 17 residues. V was clipped by 7 bases and J by 0 bases; unmatched bases: 6. The CDR3 protein is CAITPGLAGASTDTQYF. CDR3 coding DNA: TGTGCCATCACCCCGGGACTAGCGGGGGCCAGCACAGATACGCAGTATTTT.

The chain carries TRBV28 and TRBJ1-2, with 7 bases that match TRBD1. The germline CDR1 and CDR2 sequences are MDHEN and SYDVKM. The CDR3 has 15 residues. Trimming at V came to 6 bases and at J to 0 bases, leaving 7 bases not matched to a gene. In nucleotides, the CDR3 is TGTGCCAGCAGCCTGGCAGGGGGACCTAACTATGGCTACACCTTC. Its protein product is CASSLAGGPNYGYTF.

The chain couples TRBV25-1 to TRBJ1-6, with D hard to call. V was shortened by 6 bases and J by 9 bases, with 18 bases between the two germline ends. The CDR3 has 15 residues. Germline V gene lookup returns CDR1 MGHDK and CDR2 SYGVNS. The CDR3 sequence: CASSSDSSPVSPLHF. CDR3 nucleotides: TGTGCCAGCAGCAGCGACTCGTCGCCCGTTTCACCCCTCCACTTT.